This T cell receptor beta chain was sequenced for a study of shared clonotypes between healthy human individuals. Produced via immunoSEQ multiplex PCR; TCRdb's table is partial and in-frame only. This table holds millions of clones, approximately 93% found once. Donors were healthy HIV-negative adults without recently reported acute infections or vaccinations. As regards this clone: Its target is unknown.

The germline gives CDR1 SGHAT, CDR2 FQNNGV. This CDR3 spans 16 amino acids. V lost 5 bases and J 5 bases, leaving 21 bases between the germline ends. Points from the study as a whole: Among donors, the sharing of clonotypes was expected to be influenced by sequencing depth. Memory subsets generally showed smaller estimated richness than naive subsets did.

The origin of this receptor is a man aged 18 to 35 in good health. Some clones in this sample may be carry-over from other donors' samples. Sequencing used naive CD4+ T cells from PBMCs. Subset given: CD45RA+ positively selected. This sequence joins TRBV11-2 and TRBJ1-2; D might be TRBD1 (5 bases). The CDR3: CASSPASRPDIYGYTF. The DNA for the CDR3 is TGTGCCAGCAGCCCCGCCTCACGTCCGGACATTTATGGCTACACCTTC.